These 22 T cell receptor beta chains share one sample of origin, sequenced in a study of Graves' ophthalmopathy and Graves' hyperthyroidism. RNA served as the template for amplifying TCR beta CDR3 regions. Scientists carried out first-round RT-PCR using HTBI primers and then a second-round multiplex PCR. TCRdb re-called the multiplex PCR reads through MiXCR, storing one row per CDR3 protein. The sample carries 400,000 or so distinct CDR3 sequences, about a sixth recorded once. The sequenced sample consisted of peripheral blood. These TCRs come from an adult woman with stable Graves' hyperthyroidism.

This clonotype was detected a few times. The chain links TRBV4-1 to TRBJ1-2; 7 nucleotides match TRBD1. Germline CDR1 reads MGHRA; CDR2 reads YSYEKL. Trimming removed 4 bases from V and 8 bases from J; junction bases left unmatched: 7. This CDR3 has 13 amino acids. CDR3 nucleotides: TGCGCCAGCAGCCGCGACAGGGTTGAAGGCTACACCTTC. It encodes CASSRDRVEGYTF.

As regards this clonotype: A much larger clone sits a single nucleotide away, making a read error possible. This chain joins TRBV7-3 and TRBJ2-1; 12 bases agree with TRBD2. Germline V gives CDR1 SGHTA, CDR2 FQGTGA. There are 14 residues in the CDR3. CDR3 region: CASSPASGRDEHFF. The DNA for the CDR3 is TGTGCCAGCAGCCCCGCTAGCGGGAGGGATGAGCATTTCTTC.

This chain joins TRBV6-1 and TRBJ2-7; D possibly corresponds to TRBD1 (6 bases). The CDR3 has 14 residues. The germline V and J ends were trimmed by 4 bases and 6 bases, with 16 bases remaining between them. Germline loops: CDR1 MNHNS, CDR2 SASEGT. CDR3 nucleotide sequence: TGTGCCAGCAGTGGCCTCGACAGGCGGACCGAGCAGTACTTC. It yields the protein CASSGLDRRTEQYF.

This clonotype appeared a few times. This chain joins TRBV4-1 and TRBJ1-5; D call uncertain. This CDR3 has 14 residues. CDR1 MGHRA and CDR2 YSYEKL come from the germline V gene. The ends were cut back, 1 base at V and 5 bases at J, with 9 bases in the middle. This CDR3 reads CASSQGRADQPQHF. Written as DNA, the CDR3 is TGCGCCAGCAGCCAAGGTAGGGCTGATCAGCCCCAGCATTTT.

This clonotype was observed a few times. The chain has TRBV11-1 and TRBJ2-2; 10 nucleotides align to TRBD1. Germline V gene sequence: CDR1 SGHAT, CDR2 FQDESV (reference sequence). This CDR3 region has 17 residues. After removal of 5 bases from V and 0 bases from J, the junction contained 6 bases not matched to a gene. The CDR3 DNA reads as TGTGCCAGCAGCCCTCGGACAGGGGGTCCGAACACCGGGGAGCTGTTTTTT. It codes for CASSPRTGGPNTGELFF.

In its sample, this clonotype ranks as medium-sized. The rearrangement uses TRBV6-1 and TRBJ2-2; D call uncertain. The CDR3 is made up of 13 amino acids. Germline V CDR1 and CDR2: MNHNS, SASEGT. V lost 7 bases, J lost 6 bases, and 12 bases lay in between. CDR3 region: CASKWSSSGELFF. As DNA, the CDR3 is TGTGCCAGCAAGTGGAGCAGTTCCGGGGAGCTGTTTTTT.

This clonotype was observed at least ten times. The J gene is TRBJ2-2, the V gene TRBV20-1; 9 bases align to TRBD2. Germline CDR1 is DFQATT and CDR2 is SNEGSKA (reference sequence). With 0 bases clipped from V and 7 bases from J, the junction kept 9 bases outside the gene matches. CDR3 size: 16 residues. The CDR3 protein is CSARDRGGRADGELFF. The CDR3 DNA reads TGCAGTGCTAGAGATCGGGGCGGGAGGGCCGACGGGGAGCTGTTTTTT.

This clonotype showed up many times. The chain combines TRBV13 with TRBJ2-7; TRBD2 matches 9 bases. Germline lookup yields CDR1 PRHDT and CDR2 FYEKMQ (reference sequence). This CDR3 contains 16 residues. The junction had 11 bases not matched to a gene; V was cut back by 5 bases and J by 3 bases. CDR3 sequence: CASSPVASGANYEQYF. The CDR3 nucleotides read TGTGCCAGCAGCCCAGTGGCTAGCGGGGCCAACTACGAGCAGTACTTC. The variable domain in full, completed from reference TRBV13 and TRBJ2-7, reads AAGVIQSPRHLIKEKRETATLKCYPIPRHDTVYWYQQGPGQDPQFLISFYEKMQSDKGSIPDRFSAQQFSDYHSELNMSSLELGDSALYFCASSPVASGANYEQYFGPGTRLTVT.

This clonotype showed up many times. This chain connects TRBV20-1 to TRBJ1-1; 8 positions agree with TRBD1. This CDR3 is 12 amino acids long. Trimming cost V 2 bases and J 4 bases; bases outside gene matches: 0. Germline V gene data show CDR1 as DFQATT and CDR2 as SNEGSKA (reference sequence). The CDR3 nucleotides are TGCAGTGCTAGAACAGGGGGCACTGAAGCTTTCTTT. The encoded protein is CSARTGGTEAFF.

This clonotype was picked up a small number of times. The chain employs TRBV3-1 and TRBJ1-2; D remains unclear. The CDR3 is 13 residues long. Trimming took 6 bases from V and 7 from J, leaving 15 bases between them. Germline CDR1 LGHDT, CDR2 YNNKEL (reference sequence). CDR3 nucleotide sequence: TGTGCCAGCAGACCCGTCGGCGTTAGTGGCTACACCTTC. The encoded protein is CASRPVGVSGYTF.

This clonotype was seen at least ten times. V usage is TRBV15 and J usage is TRBJ1-6; tentatively, D is TRBD1 (5 bases). Trimming removed 5 bases from V and 0 bases from J, with 14 bases in between. The CDR3 is made up of 17 amino acids. CDR1 and CDR2 from the germline V gene are LNHNV and YYDKDF (reference sequence). The CDR3: CATSLGQGDSYNSPLHF. For the CDR3, the DNA is TGTGCCACCAGCCTCGGGCAGGGAGACTCCTATAATTCACCCCTCCACTTT.

This clonotype was counted many times. This chain joins TRBV20-1 and TRBJ2-5; D may correspond to TRBD1 or TRBD2 (5 bases each). Germline CDR1 DFQATT, CDR2 SNEGSKA (reference sequence). Trimming cost V 3 bases and J 4 bases, with 15 bases left between them. The CDR3 has 14 amino acids. In DNA form, the CDR3 reads TGCAGTGCTAGTGACCGGGGCGGGCGAGAGACCCAGTACTTC. Translating it yields CSASDRGGRETQYF.

The count of this clonotype is one. The chain has TRBV6-5 and TRBJ1-2; 7 bases fit TRBD1. The CDR3 spans 15 residues. The J segment lost 6 bases and the V segment lost 0 bases, leaving 7 bases of the junction unmatched. From germline, CDR1 is MNHEY and CDR2 SVGAGI. The CDR3 region has the DNA TGTGCCAGCAGTTACTCGTGGGGGAGGGGGCATGGCTACACCTTC. This encodes CASSYSWGRGHGYTF.

In its sample, this clonotype was seen many times. The chain carries TRBV30 and TRBJ1-5, with 10 nucleotides matching TRBD1. This CDR3 region has 14 residues. CDR1 and CDR2 (germline): GTSNPN, SVGIG (reference sequence). Germline trimming cut 2 bases from V and 6 bases from J; bases unmatched to any gene: 4. In nucleotides, the CDR3 is TGTGCCTGGAGTCGCGGACAGGGGGTTCAGCCCCAGCATTTT. It translates to CAWSRGQGVQPQHF.

This clonotype was picked up many times. The chain couples TRBV7-2 to TRBJ2-2; 8 positions agree with TRBD1. Trimming removed 4 bases from V and 5 bases from J; junction bases left unmatched: 9. The CDR3 contains 16 residues. Looked up from germline, CDR1 is SGHTA and CDR2 is FQGNSA. For the CDR3, the DNA is TGTGCCAGCAGCTCGGCCCTCAGACAGGGGACCGGGGAGCTGTTTTTT. Protein product: CASSSALRQGTGELFF.

The rearrangement uses TRBV4-1 and TRBJ1-5, with D unclear. Germline V gene sequence: CDR1 MGHRA, CDR2 YSYEKL. V was pared by 4 bases and J by 9 bases, with 13 bases between. The CDR3 covers 13 residues. As DNA, the CDR3 is TGCGCCAGCAGCCCCTTCCCAGATCGGCCCCAGCATTTT. As protein: CASSPFPDRPQHF.

This clonotype occurred many times. The chain uses TRBV4-2 and TRBJ1-2, with D possibly being TRBD1 (6 bases). This CDR3 has 14 residues. Trimming stripped 3 bases from V and 4 bases from J, with 12 bases between. Germline V gene sequence: CDR1 LGHNA, CDR2 YNFKEQ. The CDR3 loop reads CASSHTGLGYGYTF. The CDR3, as DNA: TGTGCCAGCAGCCACACAGGGTTAGGCTATGGCTACACCTTC.

This clonotype was detected ten times or more. V is TRBV12-3 or TRBV12-4 and J is TRBJ2-7; 8 positions agree with TRBD2. With 9 bases clipped from V and 2 bases from J, the junction kept 12 bases outside the gene matches. The CDR3 length is 15 residues. The chain's CDR3 is CASSLNPGLAYEQYF. The CDR3 nucleotides read TGTGCCAGTTCTTTGAATCCGGGACTAGCCTACGAGCAGTACTTC.

The V gene is TRBV29-1, the J gene TRBJ1-5; tentative D call: TRBD1 (6 bases). CDR1 is SQVTM and CDR2 is ANQGSEA in the germline V gene. The CDR3 loop spans 14 amino acids. The V end was cut by 3 bases, the J end by 4 bases, with 13 bases between. The CDR3 region has the DNA TGCAGCGTTGACGGGGGGGCCCAAAATCAGCCCCAGCATTTT. It is translated as CSVDGGAQNQPQHF.

This chain connects TRBV30 to TRBJ2-7; D could derive from TRBD1 or TRBD2 (5 bases each). In germline, CDR1 is GTSNPN, CDR2 SVGIG (reference sequence). V was cut by 2 bases and J by 6 bases, with 20 bases left in between. The CDR3 has 15 amino acids. CDR3 nucleotide sequence: TGTGCCTGGAGTCTCCCCGGCAGGGTAGGAGGCGAGCAGTACTTC. Translation gives CAWSLPGRVGGEQYF. Variable domain in full (rest from reference TRBV30 and TRBJ2-7): SQTIHQWPATLVQPVGSPLSLECTVEGTSNPNLYWYRQAAGRGLQLLFYSVGIGQISSEVPQNLSASRPQDRQFILSSKKLLLSDSGFYLCAWSLPGRVGGEQYFGPGTRLTVT.

This clonotype has a count of ten or more. The chain employs TRBV7-2 and TRBJ2-2, with unresolved D. The CDR3 covers 15 residues. The germline V and J ends were trimmed by 5 bases and 4 bases, with 14 bases remaining between them. Germline V CDR1 and CDR2: SGHTA, FQGNSA. The CDR3 loop reads CASSPMLIGTGELFF. The CDR3 DNA follows: TGTGCCAGCAGCCCCATGTTAATAGGCACCGGGGAGCTGTTTTTT.

Ten or more counts support this clonotype. The J gene is TRBJ1-1, the V gene TRBV20-1, with D unresolved. CDR3 size: 13 residues. Germline V gene lookup returns CDR1 DFQATT and CDR2 SNEGSKA (reference sequence). V shed 3 bases and J shed 3 bases, with 11 bases lying between them. CDR3 amino acids: CSASPGVDTEAFF. CDR3 bases: TGCAGTGCTAGTCCAGGCGTGGACACTGAAGCTTTCTTT.